This entry features one T cell receptor beta chain sequence. Its cognate antigen is unknown. Here immunoSEQ multiplex PCR was the method, and the copy in TCRdb shows in-frame clones only, minus some. Of about 100,000 clones in the sample, around nine tenths were seen once. This sample stems from a study of T cell responses to AZD1222 COVID-19 vaccine. Whole-study findings and limits: Regions 160-218 and 743-854 dominated among vaccine-associated CD4 TCRs spanning spike.

This CDR3 is built from 15 residues. Trimming removed 5 bases at V and 4 bases at J, with 17 bases between. The V gene's germline CDR1 is MNHEY and CDR2 SVGAGI. The clonotype was recovered from an adult in good health. The material was peripheral blood, obtained on day 0 of AZD1222 vaccination. The rearrangement uses TRBV6-5 and TRBJ1-2; TRBD1 might be the D (5 bases). This CDR3 is CASSIYPTATYGYTF. The CDR3 DNA follows: TGTGCCAGCAGTATCTATCCGACAGCGACCTATGGCTACACCTTC.